Below, one T cell receptor beta chain is given with its context. These data originate in a study of blood T cell repertoires in COVID-19. Adults between about 18 and 95 years of age took part from under 25 US areas. Profiling relied on immunoSEQ multiplex PCR, and the TCRdb table lists in-frame clones only, not all of them. The sample has 270,000 or so clones; approximately 90% are singletons. The sequenced sample was PBMCs or T cells enriched from blood (not recorded which). This receptor was taken from a woman in her twenties or thirties with acute COVID-19.

The CDR3 region is CATEKLASALTHMYF. The CDR3 region has the DNA TGTGCCACCGAAAAACTAGCGTCGGCCCTCACTCACATGTACTTC. V usage is TRBV2 and J usage is TRBJ2-7; 7 bases fit TRBD2. With V trimmed by 10 bases and J by 12 bases, 24 bases remained unmatched. Germline lookup yields CDR1 SNHLY and CDR2 FYNNEI. This CDR3 spans 15 amino acids.